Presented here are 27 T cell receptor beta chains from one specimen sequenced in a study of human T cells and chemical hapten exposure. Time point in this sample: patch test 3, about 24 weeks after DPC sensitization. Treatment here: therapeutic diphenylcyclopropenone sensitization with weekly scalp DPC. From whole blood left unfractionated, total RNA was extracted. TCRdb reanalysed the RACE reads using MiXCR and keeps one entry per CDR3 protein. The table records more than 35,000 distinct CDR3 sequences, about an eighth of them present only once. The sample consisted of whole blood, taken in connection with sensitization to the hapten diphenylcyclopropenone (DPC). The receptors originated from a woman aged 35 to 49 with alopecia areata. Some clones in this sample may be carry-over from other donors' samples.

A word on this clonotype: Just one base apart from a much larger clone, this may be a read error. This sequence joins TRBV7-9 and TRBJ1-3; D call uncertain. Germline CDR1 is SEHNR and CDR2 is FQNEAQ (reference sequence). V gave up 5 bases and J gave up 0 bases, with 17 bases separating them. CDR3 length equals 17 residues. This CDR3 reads CASSRSIPTFSGNTIYF. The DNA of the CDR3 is TGTGCCAGCAGCAGATCGATTCCGACTTTCTCTGGAAACACCATATATTTT.

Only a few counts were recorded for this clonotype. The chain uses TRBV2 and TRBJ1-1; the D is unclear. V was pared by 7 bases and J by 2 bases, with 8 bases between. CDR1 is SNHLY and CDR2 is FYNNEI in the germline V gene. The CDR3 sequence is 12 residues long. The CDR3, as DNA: TGTGCCAGCACCCCAGCAAACACTGAAGCTTTCTTT. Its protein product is CASTPANTEAFF.

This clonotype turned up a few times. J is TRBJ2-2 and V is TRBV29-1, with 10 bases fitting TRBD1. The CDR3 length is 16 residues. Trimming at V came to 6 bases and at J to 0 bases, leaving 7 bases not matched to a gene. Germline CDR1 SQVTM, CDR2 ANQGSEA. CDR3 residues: CSVAFGQGANTGELFF. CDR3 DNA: TGCAGCGTCGCCTTCGGACAGGGGGCGAACACCGGGGAGCTGTTTTTT.

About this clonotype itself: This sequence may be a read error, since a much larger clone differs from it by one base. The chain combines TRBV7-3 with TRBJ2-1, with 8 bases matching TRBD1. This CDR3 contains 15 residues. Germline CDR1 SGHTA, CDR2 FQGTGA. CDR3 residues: CANSPRTGSKDEQFF. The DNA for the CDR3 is TGTGCCAACAGCCCCCGGACAGGGTCGAAGGATGAGCAGTTCTTC.

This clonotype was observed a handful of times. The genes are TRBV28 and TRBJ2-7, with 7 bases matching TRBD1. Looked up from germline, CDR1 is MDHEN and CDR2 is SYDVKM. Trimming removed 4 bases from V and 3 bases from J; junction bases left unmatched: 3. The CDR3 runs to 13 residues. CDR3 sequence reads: CASSSRQGYEQYF. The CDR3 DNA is TGTGCCAGCAGTTCCCGACAGGGCTACGAGCAGTACTTC.

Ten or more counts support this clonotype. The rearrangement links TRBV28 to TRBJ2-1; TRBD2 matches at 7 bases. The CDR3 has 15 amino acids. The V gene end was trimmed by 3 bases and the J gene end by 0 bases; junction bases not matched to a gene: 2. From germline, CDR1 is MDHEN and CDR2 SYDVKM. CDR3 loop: CASSFQRGSYNEQFF. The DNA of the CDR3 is TGTGCCAGCAGTTTTCAGCGGGGCTCCTACAATGAGCAGTTCTTC.

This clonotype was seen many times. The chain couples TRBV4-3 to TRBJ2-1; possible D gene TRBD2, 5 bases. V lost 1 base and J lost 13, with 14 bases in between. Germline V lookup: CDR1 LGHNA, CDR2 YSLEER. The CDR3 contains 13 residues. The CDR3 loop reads CASSQGLASTQFF. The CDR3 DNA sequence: TGCGCCAGCAGCCAAGGTTTGGCTAGCACTCAGTTCTTC.

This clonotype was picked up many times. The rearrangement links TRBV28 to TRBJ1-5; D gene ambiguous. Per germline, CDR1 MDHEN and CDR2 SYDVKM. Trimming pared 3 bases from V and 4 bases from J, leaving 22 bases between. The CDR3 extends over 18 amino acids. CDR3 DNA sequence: TGTGCCAGCAGTTTCCTCCCCGGGAAGGGCGGTAGGAATCAGCCCCAGCATTTT. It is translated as CASSFLPGKGGRNQPQHF.

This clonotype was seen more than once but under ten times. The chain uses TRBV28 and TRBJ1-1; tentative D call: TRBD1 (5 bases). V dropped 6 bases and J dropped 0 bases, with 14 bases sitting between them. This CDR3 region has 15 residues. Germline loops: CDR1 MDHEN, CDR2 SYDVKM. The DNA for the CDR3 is TGTGCCAGCAGACCCTCGACGGGGGTGAACACTGAAGCTTTCTTT. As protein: CASRPSTGVNTEAFF.

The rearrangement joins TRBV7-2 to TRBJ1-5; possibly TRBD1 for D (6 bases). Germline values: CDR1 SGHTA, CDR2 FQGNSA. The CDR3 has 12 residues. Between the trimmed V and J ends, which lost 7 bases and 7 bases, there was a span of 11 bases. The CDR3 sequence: CASTKGEQPQHF. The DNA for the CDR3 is TGTGCCAGCACCAAGGGGGAGCAGCCCCAGCATTTT. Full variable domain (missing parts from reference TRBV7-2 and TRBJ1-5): GAGVSQSPSNKVTEKGKDVELRCDPISGHTALYWYRQSLGQGLEFLIYFQGNSAPDKSGLPSDRFSAERTGGSVSTLTIQRTQQEDSAVYLCASTKGEQPQHFGDGTRLSIL.

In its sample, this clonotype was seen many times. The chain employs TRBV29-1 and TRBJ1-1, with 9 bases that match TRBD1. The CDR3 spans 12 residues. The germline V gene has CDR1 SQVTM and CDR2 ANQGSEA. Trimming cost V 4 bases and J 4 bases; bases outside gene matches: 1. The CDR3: CSVGGQGTEAFF. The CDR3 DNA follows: TGCAGCGTTGGGGGACAGGGCACTGAAGCTTTCTTT.

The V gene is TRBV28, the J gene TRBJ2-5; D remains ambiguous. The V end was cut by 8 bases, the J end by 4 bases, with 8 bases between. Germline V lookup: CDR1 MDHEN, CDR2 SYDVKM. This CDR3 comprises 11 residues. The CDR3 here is CASFKGETQYF. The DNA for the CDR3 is TGTGCCAGCTTCAAGGGAGAGACCCAGTACTTC. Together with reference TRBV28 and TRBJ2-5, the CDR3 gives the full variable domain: DVKVTQSSRYLVKRTGEKVFLECVQDMDHENMFWYRQDPGLGLRLIYFSYDVKMKEKGDIPEGYSVSREKKERFSLILESASTNQTSMYLCASFKGETQYFGPGTRLLVL.

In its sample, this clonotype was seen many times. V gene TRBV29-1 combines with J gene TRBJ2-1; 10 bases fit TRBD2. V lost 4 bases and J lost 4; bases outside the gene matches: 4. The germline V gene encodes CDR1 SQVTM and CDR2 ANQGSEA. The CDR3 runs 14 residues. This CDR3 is CSVALAGVYNEQFF. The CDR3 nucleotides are TGCAGCGTTGCTCTAGCGGGAGTGTACAATGAGCAGTTCTTC.

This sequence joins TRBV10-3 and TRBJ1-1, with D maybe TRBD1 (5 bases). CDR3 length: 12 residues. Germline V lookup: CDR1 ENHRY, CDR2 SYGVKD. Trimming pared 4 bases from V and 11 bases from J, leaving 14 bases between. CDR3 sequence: CAISAADSRAFF. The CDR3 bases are TGTGCCATCAGTGCGGCTGACAGCCGGGCTTTCTTT.

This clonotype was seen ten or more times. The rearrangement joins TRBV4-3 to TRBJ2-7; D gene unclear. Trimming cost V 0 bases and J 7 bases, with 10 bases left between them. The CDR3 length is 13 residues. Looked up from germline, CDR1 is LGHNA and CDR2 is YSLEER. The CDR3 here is CASSQEPAWEQYF. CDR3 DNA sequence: TGCGCCAGCAGCCAAGAGCCCGCGTGGGAGCAGTACTTC.

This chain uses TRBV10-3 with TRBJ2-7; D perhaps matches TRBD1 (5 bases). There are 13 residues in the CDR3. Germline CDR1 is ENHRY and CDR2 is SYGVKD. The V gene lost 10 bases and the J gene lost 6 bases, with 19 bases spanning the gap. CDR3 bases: TGTGCCACCGGGTCTAAGGGGTCGGTCGAGCAGTACTTC. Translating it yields CATGSKGSVEQYF.

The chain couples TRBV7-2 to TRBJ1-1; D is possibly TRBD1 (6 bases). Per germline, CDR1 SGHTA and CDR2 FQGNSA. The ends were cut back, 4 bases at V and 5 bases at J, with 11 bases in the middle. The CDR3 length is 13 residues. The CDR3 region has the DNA TGTGCCAGCAGCTCGGGGGCCAGGACTGAAGCTTTCTTT. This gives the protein CASSSGARTEAFF. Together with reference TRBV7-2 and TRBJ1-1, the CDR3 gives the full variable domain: GAGVSQSPSNKVTEKGKDVELRCDPISGHTALYWYRQSLGQGLEFLIYFQGNSAPDKSGLPSDRFSAERTGGSVSTLTIQRTQQEDSAVYLCASSSGARTEAFFGQGTRLTVV.

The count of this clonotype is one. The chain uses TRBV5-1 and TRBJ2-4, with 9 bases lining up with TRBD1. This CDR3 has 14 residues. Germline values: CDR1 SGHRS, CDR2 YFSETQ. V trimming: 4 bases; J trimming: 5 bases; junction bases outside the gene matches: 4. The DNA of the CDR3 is TGCGCCAGCAGCCATGGGACAGGGCAAAACATTCAGTACTTC. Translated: CASSHGTGQNIQYF.

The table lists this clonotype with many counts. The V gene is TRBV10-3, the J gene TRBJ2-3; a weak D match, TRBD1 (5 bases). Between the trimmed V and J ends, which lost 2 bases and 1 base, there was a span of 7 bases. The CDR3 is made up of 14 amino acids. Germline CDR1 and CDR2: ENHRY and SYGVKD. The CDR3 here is CAISEGAGTDTQYF. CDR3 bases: TGTGCCATCAGTGAGGGGGCGGGCACAGATACGCAGTATTTT.

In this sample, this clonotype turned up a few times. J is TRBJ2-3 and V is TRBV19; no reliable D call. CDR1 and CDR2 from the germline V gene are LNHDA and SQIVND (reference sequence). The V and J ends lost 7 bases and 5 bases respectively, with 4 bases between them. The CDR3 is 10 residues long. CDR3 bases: TGTGCCAGTAAAGGAGATACGCAGTATTTT. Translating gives CASKGDTQYF.

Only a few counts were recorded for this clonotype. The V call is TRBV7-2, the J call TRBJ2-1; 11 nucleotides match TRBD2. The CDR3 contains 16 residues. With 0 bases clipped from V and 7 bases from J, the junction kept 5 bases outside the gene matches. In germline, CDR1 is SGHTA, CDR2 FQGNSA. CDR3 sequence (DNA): TGTGCCAGCAGCTTAGCAGGGACTAGCGGTCAGAATGAGCAGTTCTTC. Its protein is CASSLAGTSGQNEQFF.

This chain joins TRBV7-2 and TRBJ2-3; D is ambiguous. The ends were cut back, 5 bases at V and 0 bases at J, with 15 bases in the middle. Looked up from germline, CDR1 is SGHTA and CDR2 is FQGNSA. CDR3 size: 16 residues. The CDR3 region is CASSARTERSTDTQYF. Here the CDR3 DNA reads TGTGCCAGCAGCGCCCGGACGGAGAGAAGCACAGATACGCAGTATTTT.

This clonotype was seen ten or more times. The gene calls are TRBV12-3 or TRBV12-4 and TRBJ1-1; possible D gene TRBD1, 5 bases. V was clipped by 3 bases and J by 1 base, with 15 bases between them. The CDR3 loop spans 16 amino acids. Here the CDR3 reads CASSLVWGGSNTEAFF. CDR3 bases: TGTGCCAGCAGTTTGGTATGGGGGGGATCGAACACTGAAGCTTTCTTT.

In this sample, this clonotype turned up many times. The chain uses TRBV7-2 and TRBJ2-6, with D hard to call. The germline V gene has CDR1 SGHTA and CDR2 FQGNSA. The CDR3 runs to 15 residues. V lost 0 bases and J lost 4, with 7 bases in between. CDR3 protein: CASSLALAGANVLTF. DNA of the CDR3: TGTGCCAGCAGCTTAGCGTTGGCAGGGGCCAACGTCCTGACTTTC.

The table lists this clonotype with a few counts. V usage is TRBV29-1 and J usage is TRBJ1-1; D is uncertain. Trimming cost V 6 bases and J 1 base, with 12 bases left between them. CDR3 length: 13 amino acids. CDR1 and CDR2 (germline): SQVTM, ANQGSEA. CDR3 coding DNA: TGCAGCGTCGGCCGGGATCAGAACACTGAAGCTTTCTTT. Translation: CSVGRDQNTEAFF.

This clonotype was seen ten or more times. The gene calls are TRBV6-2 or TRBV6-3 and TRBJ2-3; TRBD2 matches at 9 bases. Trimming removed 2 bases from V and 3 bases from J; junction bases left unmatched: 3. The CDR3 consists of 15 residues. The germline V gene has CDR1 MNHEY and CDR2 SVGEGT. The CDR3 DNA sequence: TGTGCCAGCAGTTACCCGACTAGCGGAACAGATACGCAGTATTTT. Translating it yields CASSYPTSGTDTQYF.

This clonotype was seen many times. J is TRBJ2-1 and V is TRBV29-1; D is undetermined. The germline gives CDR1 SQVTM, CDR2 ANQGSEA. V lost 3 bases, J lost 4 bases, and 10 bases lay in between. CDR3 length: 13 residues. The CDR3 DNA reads TGCAGCGTTGAGGGTAGTTCTTACAATGAGCAGTTCTTC. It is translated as CSVEGSSYNEQFF.